This T cell receptor (beta chain) was sequenced during a study of blood T cell dynamics during melanoma immunotherapy. As for this clone: The antigen is not known.

Profiled with immunoSEQ multiplex PCR; TCRdb holds only in-frame clones, not every one. The sample carries thousands of clones, 88% recorded once. The sample's time point: week 3, after first cycle of checkpoint inhibitor. Overall study findings and caveats: Unlike progressors, later disease-control patients had W3 repertoires gaining clonality or diversity.

The material sequenced was blood, taken from a patient treated with checkpoint blockade. The origin of this receptor is a human donor with melanoma.

The CDR3 DNA reads as TGCGCCAGCAGCAAAAGATCCGGGACAAGGGATGGAAACACCATATATTTT. Translated: CASSKRSGTRDGNTIYF. This chain connects TRBV5-1 to TRBJ1-3, with TRBD1 as a possible D gene (6 bases). The CDR3 covers 17 residues. V shed 4 bases and J shed 3 bases, with 20 bases lying between them. Germline V gene sequence: CDR1 SGHRS, CDR2 YFSETQ.